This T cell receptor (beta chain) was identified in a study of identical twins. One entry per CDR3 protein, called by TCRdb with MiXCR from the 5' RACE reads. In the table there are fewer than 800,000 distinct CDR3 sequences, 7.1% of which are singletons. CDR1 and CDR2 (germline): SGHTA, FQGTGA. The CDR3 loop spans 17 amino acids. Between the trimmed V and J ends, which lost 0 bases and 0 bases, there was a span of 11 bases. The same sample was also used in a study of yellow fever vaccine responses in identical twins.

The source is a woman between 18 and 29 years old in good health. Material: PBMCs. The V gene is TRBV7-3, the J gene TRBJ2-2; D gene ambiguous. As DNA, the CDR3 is TGTGCCAGCAGCTTAACTCCGACGGCCTCGAACACCGGGGAGCTGTTTTTT. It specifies CASSLTPTASNTGELFF.